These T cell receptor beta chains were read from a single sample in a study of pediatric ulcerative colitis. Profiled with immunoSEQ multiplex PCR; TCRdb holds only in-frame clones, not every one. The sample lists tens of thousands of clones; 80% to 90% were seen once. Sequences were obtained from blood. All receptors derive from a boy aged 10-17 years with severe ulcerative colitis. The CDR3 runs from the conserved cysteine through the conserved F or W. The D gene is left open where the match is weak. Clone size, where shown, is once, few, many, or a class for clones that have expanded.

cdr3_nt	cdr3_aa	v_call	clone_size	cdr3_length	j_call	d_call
TGCGCCAGCAGGAGCCCACTAGCGGGATTCCAAGAGACCCAGTACTTC	CASRSPLAGFQETQYF	TRBV10-1	-	16	TRBJ2-5	TRBD2
TGTGCCAGCAGCGCTTTGGATCTTCCCTACGAGCAGTACTTC	CASSALDLPYEQYF	TRBV9	-	14	TRBJ2-7	-
TGTGCCAGCAGCGTGGACACCAGCTCCTACGAGCAGTACTTC	CASSVDTSSYEQYF	TRBV9	-	14	TRBJ2-7	-
TGTGCCAGCAGCGCCGGGACTAGCGGGAGCGGGGGCGAGCAGTACTTC	CASSAGTSGSGGEQYF	TRBV7-9	few	16	TRBJ2-7	TRBD2
TGTGCCAGCAGCTTAGTGGCAGGGGCCAACGTCCTGACTTTC	CASSLVAGANVLTF	TRBV11-3	-	14	TRBJ2-6	-
TGTGCCAGCAGCTTAGTGCAGGGAGGCATTCAGTACTTC	CASSLVQGGIQYF	TRBV7-2	-	13	TRBJ2-4	-
TGTGCCAGCAGCACGACCATCGAGACTAGCGGGAGGCTCGCAGATACGCAGTATTTT	CASSTTIETSGRLADTQYF	TRBV11-2	-	19	TRBJ2-3	TRBD2
TGTGCCAGCAGTGATGGGACTAGCGGGAGGGGGGGCAATGAGCAGTTCTTC	CASSDGTSGRGGNEQFF	TRBV6-1	-	17	TRBJ2-1	TRBD2
TGTGCCAGCAGCTTGGCGGGACGGTACACAGATACGCAGTATTTT	CASSLAGRYTDTQYF	TRBV5-5	-	15	TRBJ2-3	-
TGTGCCAGCAGACTTAGCGGGAGTTGGTTCTTC	CASRLSGSWFF	TRBV25-1	-	11	TRBJ2-1	TRBD2
TGTGCCAGCAGGGAAACAGGGGTGGGTCAGCCCCAGCATTTT	CASRETGVGQPQHF	TRBV2	-	14	TRBJ1-5	TRBD1
TGTGCCAGCAGCTTAGAAGTGGTAGCGGGAGGTCCAACTGGGGCCAACGTCCTGACTTTC	CASSLEVVAGGPTGANVLTF	TRBV7-8	once	20	TRBJ2-6	TRBD2
TGTGCCAGCTCACCATCCCCAAAGACGGGCCACGAGCAGTACTTC	CASSPSPKTGHEQYF	TRBV18	-	15	TRBJ2-7	-
TGCGCCAGCAGCCAAGGACCGGCCCTGGAGGGCAATCAGCCCCAGCATTTT	CASSQGPALEGNQPQHF	TRBV5-1	-	17	TRBJ1-5	-
TGTGCCAGCTCACCTGACATTCCCCCCTACGAGCAGTACTTC	CASSPDIPPYEQYF	TRBV18	-	14	TRBJ2-7	-
TGCGCCAGCAGCCAAACAGGGAACACTGAAGCTTTCTTT	CASSQTGNTEAFF	TRBV4-3	-	13	TRBJ1-1	-
TGTGCCAGCAGTACCAACCTACTCCTAGCGGGAGGCCAAAATGAGCAGTTCTTC	CASSTNLLLAGGQNEQFF	TRBV27	-	18	TRBJ2-1	TRBD2
TGTGCCAGCAGGGGGTCAGGGGGCTACGAGCAGTACTTC	CASRGSGGYEQYF	TRBV7-2	-	13	TRBJ2-7	TRBD1
TGCAGCGGAGGGACAGGGGACGAGCAGTACTTC	CSGGTGDEQYF	TRBV29-1	-	11	TRBJ2-7	TRBD1
TGTGCCAGCAGCCAAGCGGACAGGGAGGAGGATGGCTACACCTTC	CASSQADREEDGYTF	TRBV13	-	15	TRBJ1-2	TRBD1
TGTGCCAGCAGGCCCACTAGCGGGAGAGGTAGTGCGGAGACCCAGTACTTC	CASRPTSGRGSAETQYF	TRBV7-9	-	17	TRBJ2-5	TRBD2
TGTGCCATCACCTCCGGGACTAGCGGGAACACCGGGGAGCTGTTTTTT	CAITSGTSGNTGELFF	TRBV10-3	-	16	TRBJ2-2	TRBD2
TGTGCCAGTAGTATGGAGGGACAGGGATATGGCTACACCTTC	CASSMEGQGYGYTF	TRBV19	-	14	TRBJ1-2	TRBD1
TGCGCCAGCAGCCAAGATCGCGGTGGGTCAGGGGGACCTATGAACACTGAAGCTTTCTTT	CASSQDRGGSGGPMNTEAFF	TRBV4-1	-	20	TRBJ1-1	TRBD1
TGTGCCAGCAGGCCGGGACTCCCCTACGAGCAGTACTTC	CASRPGLPYEQYF	TRBV6-5	once	13	TRBJ2-7	-
TGTGCCAGCAGTCAAAGGGGAGGCACTGAAGCTTTCTTT	CASSQRGGTEAFF	TRBV25-1	once	13	TRBJ1-1	-
TGTGCCTGGAGTGGGGATGGCAATGAGCAGTTCTTC	CAWSGDGNEQFF	TRBV30	-	12	TRBJ2-1	-
TGCGCCAGCAGCTTGGGGACAGGGGGGCAAGAGACCCAGTACTTC	CASSLGTGGQETQYF	TRBV5-1	-	15	TRBJ2-5	TRBD1
TGTGCCAGCAGCTTATGGTCCCAAGAGACCCAGTACTTC	CASSLWSQETQYF	TRBV11-2	medium-sized	13	TRBJ2-5	-
TGCGCCAGCAGCCAAGTGGAGGGGGCCGGCACTGAAGCTTTCTTT	CASSQVEGAGTEAFF	TRBV4-1	-	15	TRBJ1-1	TRBD1
TGTGCCAGCAGCCAACTAGGGGGGGAAGGACTAGCGGCTAACGAGCAGTACTTC	CASSQLGGEGLAANEQYF	TRBV4-2	-	18	TRBJ2-7	TRBD2
TGTGCCAGCAGCCCGCCCGGTATTTTCTACGAGCAGTACTTC	CASSPPGIFYEQYF	TRBV9	-	14	TRBJ2-7	-
TGCGCCAGCAGCCCCTGGGAGAGCGGGATGGACAATGAGCAGTTCTTC	CASSPWESGMDNEQFF	TRBV5-1	-	16	TRBJ2-1	TRBD2
TGTGCCAGCAGCCGAAGAACAGGGGTGTTCTCCTACGAGCAGTACTTC	CASSRRTGVFSYEQYF	TRBV14	-	16	TRBJ2-7	TRBD1
TGTGCCAGCGGCGCAGAAAAGGTCGGGCAGTACTTC	CASGAEKVGQYF	TRBV2	-	12	TRBJ2-7	-
TGTGCCAGTAGTCGTTCCAGGAGCGACACTGAAGCTTTCTTT	CASSRSRSDTEAFF	TRBV19	-	14	TRBJ1-1	-
TGCGCCAGCAGCGCGGAGGGTAATGGCTACACCTTC	CASSAEGNGYTF	TRBV5-1	-	12	TRBJ1-2	-
TGTGCCAGCTCACTCTTTGCAAAAGAGACCCAGTACTTC	CASSLFAKETQYF	TRBV18	-	13	TRBJ2-5	-
TGTGCCTGGACGGGCGGCCAAGAGACCCAGTACTTC	CAWTGGQETQYF	TRBV30	-	12	TRBJ2-5	-
TGTGCCAGCAGGCCAAGACTCGACCACAATGAGCAGTTCTTC	CASRPRLDHNEQFF	TRBV5-8	-	14	TRBJ2-1	-
TGTGCCAGCAGCTTATCGATCGGGAGCTCCTACGAGCAGTACTTC	CASSLSIGSSYEQYF	TRBV7-3	once	15	TRBJ2-7	-
TGTGCCAGCAGCGGGGGCGGGGTCTCCGAGACCCAGTACTTC	CASSGGGVSETQYF	TRBV9	-	14	TRBJ2-5	-
TGTGCCAGCAGTGAGGGACGGGAAAAAGAGACCCAGTACTTC	CASSEGREKETQYF	TRBV6-4	-	14	TRBJ2-5	-
TGTGCCAGCAGCCCGGGACTAGCGGGGGGCTCGGAGACCCAGTACTTC	CASSPGLAGGSETQYF	TRBV2	-	16	TRBJ2-5	TRBD2
TGTGCCAGCAGTTTTACGGGGGGAAGCACAGATACGCAGTATTTT	CASSFTGGSTDTQYF	TRBV25-1	few	15	TRBJ2-3	TRBD2
TGTGCCAGCAGCTCTGGACTAGCGGGAGCCAATGAGCAGTTCTTC	CASSSGLAGANEQFF	TRBV7-3	-	15	TRBJ2-1	TRBD2
TGTGCCAGCAGCCAGTCCAGGACAGGTGAAGCTTTCTTT	CASSQSRTGEAFF	TRBV14	-	13	TRBJ1-1	TRBD1
TGCAGCGTTGCGGTGACAGCTGAAGCTTTCTTT	CSVAVTAEAFF	TRBV29-1	-	11	TRBJ1-1	-
TGTGTCAGCAGTCAGACCGAGAACACTGAAGCTTTCTTT	CVSSQTENTEAFF	TRBV6-4	-	13	TRBJ1-1	-
TGTGCCAGCAGCTTTAGCGGGGGCGCGGTTACCGGGGAGCTGTTTTTT	CASSFSGGAVTGELFF	TRBV7-2	-	16	TRBJ2-2	TRBD2
TGTGCCTGGAGGGGGGGCTCTTCCTACGAGCAGTACTTC	CAWRGGSSYEQYF	TRBV30	-	13	TRBJ2-7	-
TGCGCCAGCAGCCAAGAAGTGGTAGTAGCAGGGTGGGACAATGAGCAGTTCTTC	CASSQEVVVAGWDNEQFF	TRBV4-1	-	18	TRBJ2-1	-
TGTGCCACCAGCAGACGTGAGGGAGGGGAGACCCAGTACTTC	CATSRREGGETQYF	TRBV15	-	14	TRBJ2-5	TRBD2
TGTGCCAGCAGCAAAACTAGAATCTACGAGCAGTACTTC	CASSKTRIYEQYF	TRBV21-1	-	13	TRBJ2-7	-
TGTGCCAGCAGCTTCCAGGGGGCATGGGGCACTGAAGCTTTCTTT	CASSFQGAWGTEAFF	TRBV5-6	-	15	TRBJ1-1	TRBD1
TGTGCCAGCAGCCAACCGGGACACCGCTATGGCTACACCTTC	CASSQPGHRYGYTF	TRBV14	-	14	TRBJ1-2	-
TGCGCCAGCAGTGATTCACAAACAGATACGCAGTATTTT	CASSDSQTDTQYF	TRBV10-1	once	13	TRBJ2-3	-
TGTGCCTCCCGGGCCGCAACTAATGAAAAACTGTTTTTT	CASRAATNEKLFF	TRBV10-3	-	13	TRBJ1-4	-
TGTGCCAGCAGGGGATACTCCGGGACGGCACCCTACGAGCAGTACTTC	CASRGYSGTAPYEQYF	TRBV27	-	16	TRBJ2-7	-